This is a list of T cell receptor beta chains from one sample in a study of blood T cell repertoires in COVID-19. Generated by immunoSEQ multiplex PCR, the TCRdb table keeps only in-frame clones and is missing some. This repertoire shows about 200,000 clones, roughly 91% found once; its top ten account for approximately 4.3%. Input material: PBMCs or T cells enriched from blood (not recorded which). These receptors originate from a woman aged 25 to 39 with acute COVID-19. CDR3s include the opening cysteine and the closing phenylalanine or tryptophan. Each record gives: clone size, V gene, D gene, J gene, CDR3 DNA, CDR3 protein. A D gene is named only where the DNA matches it firmly. Clone size is not always given. Where it is, it says once, few, many or a class for expanded clones.

-	TRBV19	-	TRBJ2-7	TGTGCCAGTAGTACCAAACTAGATAGTTCGTACGAGCAGTACTTC	CASSTKLDSSYEQYF
-	TRBV2	-	TRBJ1-5	TGTGCCAGCAGGTCTTCCGGACAGCTAAATCAGCCCCAGCATTTT	CASRSSGQLNQPQHF
-	TRBV6-5	TRBD1	TRBJ2-7	TGTGCCAGCAGGTCCCGGGACAGCCACTGGGAGCAGTACTTC	CASRSRDSHWEQYF
-	TRBV4-1	-	TRBJ1-1	TGCGCCAGCAGCCAACCCAGGGAACTGAACACTGAAGCTTTCTTT	CASSQPRELNTEAFF
once	TRBV28	TRBD1	TRBJ2-7	TGTGCCAGCAGTCCGTACCTAGGGACAGGGGGGCCCTCCTACGAGCAGTACTTC	CASSPYLGTGGPSYEQYF
few	TRBV4-1	TRBD1	TRBJ1-5	TGCGCCAGCAGCCAAGATCCAGGGGGCGTTGGACAGCCCCAGCATTTT	CASSQDPGGVGQPQHF
-	TRBV30	-	TRBJ1-6	TGTGCCTGGCAGCAGGGGTATAATTCACCCCTCCACTTT	CAWQQGYNSPLHF
-	TRBV3-1/TRBV3-2	TRBD1	TRBJ2-1	TGTGCCAGCAGCCAAAATAGGACAGGGGAGTTCTTC	CASSQNRTGEFF
-	TRBV5-8	TRBD1	TRBJ1-1	TGTGCCAGCAGCCAAACCCCAACCGGACAGGGGGTTGGGACTGAAGCTTTCTTT	CASSQTPTGQGVGTEAFF
once	TRBV28	-	TRBJ1-2	TGTGCCAGCAGCACAATGGGACACAACTATGGTTACACCTTC	CASSTMGHNYGYTF
once	TRBV9	-	TRBJ2-3	TGTGCCAGCACCAGTGGAGGGGGCTTCACAGATACGCAGTATTTT	CASTSGGGFTDTQYF
-	TRBV5-6	-	TRBJ1-5	TGTGCCAGCAGCTTAGGGACAATGGGTCAGCCCCAGCATTTT	CASSLGTMGQPQHF
-	TRBV19	TRBD1	TRBJ1-6	TGTGCCAGTAGTATTGGACAGGGGGGTTCACCCCTCCACTTT	CASSIGQGGSPLHF
-	TRBV10-1	-	TRBJ2-1	TGCGCCAGCAGTGAGTCGACTCGCAGGGTTGAATACAATGAGCAGTTCTTC	CASSESTRRVEYNEQFF
few	TRBV4-2	TRBD2	TRBJ2-4	TGTGCCAGCAGCCAAACTAGCGGGGGGGCCATTGACATTCAGTACTTC	CASSQTSGGAIDIQYF
-	TRBV27	-	TRBJ2-7	TGTGCCAGCAGTTTATCGGGGCAGGCACCCGAGCAGTACTTC	CASSLSGQAPEQYF
-	TRBV27	TRBD1	TRBJ1-6	TGTGCCAGCAGTCGGGGGACAGGGGGATCACCCCTCCACTTT	CASSRGTGGSPLHF
-	TRBV18	TRBD1	TRBJ1-1	TGTGCCAGCTCACCTGGACAGGGCTCGTTGAACACTGAAGCTTTCTTT	CASSPGQGSLNTEAFF
-	TRBV28	-	TRBJ1-4	TGTGCCAGCAGTTTGCAAATTGACAGGTCGTCCAATGAAAAACTGTTTTTT	CASSLQIDRSSNEKLFF
-	TRBV30	-	TRBJ1-3	TGTGCCTGGGAAGGGGCGCCGGGAAACACCATATATTTT	CAWEGAPGNTIYF
-	TRBV19	-	TRBJ2-2	TGTGCCAGTAGTATTTGGGGGCCTACCGGGGAGCTGTTTTTT	CASSIWGPTGELFF
-	TRBV7-6	-	TRBJ2-7	TGTGCCAGCAGCTCACAGGTTTCCTCCTACGAGCAGTACTTC	CASSSQVSSYEQYF
-	TRBV4-1	TRBD1	TRBJ2-1	TGCGCCAGCAGCCACCTAACAGGGGCTACCTACAATGAGCAGTTCTTC	CASSHLTGATYNEQFF
-	TRBV7-9	TRBD1	TRBJ1-4	TGTGCCAGCAGCTTAGGGACAGGGAGGATAGAAAAACTGTTTTTT	CASSLGTGRIEKLFF
-	TRBV7-9	TRBD2	TRBJ2-7	TGTGCCAGCAGCCAACTAGCGGGGGTTCCCTACGAGCAGTACTTC	CASSQLAGVPYEQYF
-	TRBV9	TRBD2	TRBJ2-1	TGTGCCAGCAGCGTAGGTAGCGGGGGAGCAGACAATGAGCAGTTCTTC	CASSVGSGGADNEQFF
-	TRBV28	-	TRBJ1-4	TGTGCCAGCAGCCCTAGGAGGGGGGGGAGGGAAAAACTGTTTTTT	CASSPRRGGREKLFF
once	TRBV9	TRBD1	TRBJ1-1	TGTGCCAGCAGCGCCATGACAGGGGGCTGGACTGAAGCTTTCTTT	CASSAMTGGWTEAFF
once	TRBV28	-	TRBJ1-2	TGTGCCAGCAGTTTCGGACGGGGTATCTATGGCTACACCTTC	CASSFGRGIYGYTF
-	TRBV2	TRBD1	TRBJ1-4	TGTGCCAGCAACCGGGACAGGGATTCAACTAATGAAAAACTGTTTTTT	CASNRDRDSTNEKLFF
-	TRBV9	TRBD2	TRBJ2-3	TGTGCCAGCAGCGTAGGAGCCGGGGGAGGGGCAGATACGCAGTATTTT	CASSVGAGGGADTQYF
few	TRBV28	TRBD1	TRBJ1-6	TGTGCCAGCAACCCGACAGGGAAGAATTCACCCCTCCACTTT	CASNPTGKNSPLHF
-	TRBV5-1	-	TRBJ2-3	TGCGCCAGCAGCTCCACATCTAGCACAGATACGCAGTATTTT	CASSSTSSTDTQYF
-	TRBV4-1	-	TRBJ1-2	TGCGCCAGCAGCCAAGCCCCGAACTATGGCTACACCTTC	CASSQAPNYGYTF
-	TRBV11-2	-	TRBJ2-5	TGTGCCAGCAGCTTAGAGTCAGGACGGAGCAGGGGATTCCAAGAGACCCAGTACTTC	CASSLESGRSRGFQETQYF
-	TRBV27	TRBD1	TRBJ2-7	TGTGCCAGCAGTTTTTATAGAGGACAGGGGTACGAGCAGTACTTC	CASSFYRGQGYEQYF
-	TRBV6-5	TRBD1	TRBJ2-7	TGTGCCAGCAGTTACGGGCGGGGACAGGGTCCCTACGAGCAGTACTTC	CASSYGRGQGPYEQYF
-	TRBV6-1	-	TRBJ1-1	TGTGCCAGCAGTGAAGGCGGAGGGAAGAACACTGAAGCTTTCTTT	CASSEGGGKNTEAFF
-	TRBV11-2	TRBD2	TRBJ2-7	TGTGCCAGCAGCACTAGCGGCTCCTATAGGAGCTCCTACGAGCAGTACTTC	CASSTSGSYRSSYEQYF
once	TRBV12-3/TRBV12-4	-	TRBJ2-2	TGTGCCAGCATAGGACTGAACACCGGGGAGCTGTTTTTT	CASIGLNTGELFF
few	TRBV28	-	TRBJ1-5	TGTGCCAGCAGAGCAGGGCTTTCGGGGCCCCAGCATTTT	CASRAGLSGPQHF
-	TRBV10-1	TRBD1	TRBJ2-3	TGCGCCAGCTCCCGGACAGGGCTGCCAGATACGCAGTATTTT	CASSRTGLPDTQYF
-	TRBV10-3	TRBD1	TRBJ1-2	TGTGCCATCAGTGGGGGACAGGGGGCAAGTGGCTACACCTTC	CAISGGQGASGYTF
-	TRBV29-1	-	TRBJ2-5	TGCAGCGTTGCCCCAATTAGGGGCTACCAAGAGACCCAGTACTTC	CSVAPIRGYQETQYF
few	TRBV14	TRBD1	TRBJ1-3	TGTGCCAGCAGCCCGAGGGGGCTAGGTGGAAACACCATATATTTT	CASSPRGLGGNTIYF
-	TRBV10-3	-	TRBJ1-1	TGTGCCATCAGGGGGCCCAACACTGAAGCTTTCTTT	CAIRGPNTEAFF
-	TRBV19	TRBD2	TRBJ2-7	TGTGCCAGTAGAGCCACCGGGGCTAGCGGTTACGAGCAGTACTTC	CASRATGASGYEQYF
-	TRBV18	TRBD1	TRBJ1-1	TGTGCCAGCTCAGCCACCGGGACAGGGGGCACTGAAGCTTTCTTT	CASSATGTGGTEAFF
-	TRBV6-5	TRBD1	TRBJ2-3	TGTGCCAGCACCCCGGGACAGGGTTCATCAGATACGCAGTATTTT	CASTPGQGSSDTQYF
few	TRBV6-2/TRBV6-3	TRBD1	TRBJ1-5	TGTGCCAGCGGCCGACAGGGTTGGCAGCCCCAGCATTTT	CASGRQGWQPQHF